This T cell receptor beta chain was obtained from a study of glioma-infiltrating T cells. TCR alpha and beta CDR3 regions were amplified from RNA using iRepertoire nested multiplex PCR. TCRdb fed the multiplex PCR reads into MiXCR, producing one record per CDR3 protein. The table records about 180,000 distinct CDR3 sequences, roughly 45% of them present only once. After removal of 0 bases from V and 4 bases from J, the junction contained 6 bases not matched to a gene. CDR1 SGHRS and CDR2 YFSETQ come from the germline V gene. CDR3 length: 16 residues. The TCR sequence derives from a human donor with low-grade glioma or glioblastoma, undergoing nonglioma brain surgery, or in good health (not recorded which). The sequencing input was glioma tissue, nonneoplastic brain tissue, or PBMCs (not recorded which). The rearrangement joins TRBV5-1 to TRBJ2-3, with 9 nucleotides matching TRBD1. The CDR3 protein is CASSLAGQGSADTQYF. As DNA, the CDR3 is TGCGCCAGCAGCTTGGCCGGACAGGGGAGCGCAGATACGCAGTATTTT.